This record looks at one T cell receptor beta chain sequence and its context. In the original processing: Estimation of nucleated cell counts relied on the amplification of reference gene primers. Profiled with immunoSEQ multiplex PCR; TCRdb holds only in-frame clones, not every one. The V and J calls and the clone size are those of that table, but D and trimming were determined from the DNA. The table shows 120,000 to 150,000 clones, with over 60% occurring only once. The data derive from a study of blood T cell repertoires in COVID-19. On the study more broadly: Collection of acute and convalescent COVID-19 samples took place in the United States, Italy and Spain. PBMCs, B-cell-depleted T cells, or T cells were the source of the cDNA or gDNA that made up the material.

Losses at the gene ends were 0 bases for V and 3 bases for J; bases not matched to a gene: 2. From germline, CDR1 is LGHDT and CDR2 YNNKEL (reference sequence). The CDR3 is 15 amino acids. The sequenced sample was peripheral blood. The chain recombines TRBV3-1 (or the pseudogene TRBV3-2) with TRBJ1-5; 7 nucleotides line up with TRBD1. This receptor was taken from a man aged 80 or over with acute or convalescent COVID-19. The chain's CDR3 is CASSQEQGHNQPQHF. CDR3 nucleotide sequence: TGTGCCAGCAGCCAAGAACAGGGGCACAATCAGCCCCAGCATTTT.